This T cell receptor beta chain was identified in a study of cytomegalovirus exposure and HLA in healthy donors. 60 Vbeta and 13 Jbeta primers were used in PCR. The protocol was immunoSEQ multiplex PCR, while the TCRdb copy is restricted to in-frame clones and leaves out a portion. This sample's clone table lists about 70,000 clones. This CDR3 region has 15 residues. V trimming: 2 bases; J trimming: 4 bases; junction bases outside the gene matches: 5. Germline assignment: CDR1 SQVTM and CDR2 ANQGSEA. The sample comprised PBMCs. The gene calls are TRBV29-1 and TRBJ2-3, with 11 bases lining up with TRBD1. This TCR was sampled from a female donor in good health and CMV-seropositive. In nucleotides, the CDR3 is TGCAGCGTTGAACCAATGGGACAGGGGGCAGATACGCAGTATTTT. This gives the protein CSVEPMGQGADTQYF.